Listed below are T cell receptor beta chains from one sample, sequenced in a study of Ad26.COV2.S vaccination and SARS-CoV-2 variants. Using immunoSEQ multiplex PCR, the repertoire was profiled, and TCRdb retains in-frame clones only, with some absent. The profile shows roughly 350,000 clones, less than 90% of them singletons. Sequenced material: peripheral blood, taken in a trial of Ad26.COV2.S vaccine versus placebo. The receptor set was obtained from a person aged 18-65 years who received the Ad26.COV2.S COVID-19 vaccine or a placebo. CDR3s include the opening cysteine and the closing phenylalanine or tryptophan. The order of the fields is J gene, CDR3 length, D gene, clone size, V gene, CDR3 DNA, CDR3 protein. The D gene is left open where the match is weak. Clone size is not always given. Where it is, it says once, few, many or a class for expanded clones.

TRBJ1-2,15,.,.,TRBV25-1,TGTGCCAGCAGTGGGCTGGAGATAGGGAAGGATGGCTACACCTTC,CASSGLEIGKDGYTF
TRBJ2-1,17,TRBD2,.,TRBV11-2,TGTGCCAGCAGCTTAGATCTTCGGCGGGGGTCCTACAATGAGCAGTTCTTC,CASSLDLRRGSYNEQFF
TRBJ2-1,13,.,.,TRBV27,TGTGCCAGCAGTTTATCCCTGGCATATGAGCAGTTCTTC,CASSLSLAYEQFF
TRBJ1-2,14,.,.,TRBV6-5,TGTGCCAGCAGTTACTCAGGGGGTAACTATGGCTACACCTTC,CASSYSGGNYGYTF
TRBJ2-7,13,TRBD1,few,TRBV7-8,TGTGCCAGCAGCTCGGGACAGAACTACGAGCAGTACTTC,CASSSGQNYEQYF
TRBJ1-2,13,.,.,TRBV6-4,TGTGCCAGCAGTGACAAGGAAACGGGGGGCTACACCTTC,CASSDKETGGYTF
TRBJ2-1,17,.,.,TRBV6-1,TGTGCCAGCAGTGTTCGGCAGGGAGGTAGGGTAAGCTATGAGCAGTTCTTC,CASSVRQGGRVSYEQFF
TRBJ1-6,15,.,.,TRBV4-3,TGCGCCAGCAGCCAAGAAAACATCGCCCATTCACCCCTCCACTTT,CASSQENIAHSPLHF
TRBJ1-1,13,.,once,TRBV28,TGTGCCACCTTGAGCAGGGCGAACACTGAAGCTTTCTTT,CATLSRANTEAFF
TRBJ2-2,15,TRBD2,once,TRBV2,TGTGCCAGCAGACCCACTAGCGCAAACACCGGGGAGCTGTTTTTT,CASRPTSANTGELFF
TRBJ2-1,15,.,.,TRBV20-1,TGCAGTGCTAGTCGTGGGCTAGCGCGGAGTGGTGAGCAGTTCTTC,CSASRGLARSGEQFF
TRBJ2-3,14,.,.,TRBV9,TGTGCCAGCAGCGTAGGTACAATGGCAGATACGCAGTATTTT,CASSVGTMADTQYF
TRBJ2-3,14,.,.,TRBV7-7,TGTGCTAGCAGTTCCCAACCGGGGCCAGATACGCAGTATTTT,CASSSQPGPDTQYF
TRBJ1-6,14,.,.,TRBV30,TGTGCCTGGAGTTCCAGGGGATCGGATTCACCCCTCCACTTT,CAWSSRGSDSPLHF
TRBJ1-6,17,.,.,TRBV5-5,TGTGCCAGCAGCTTGTTACCGCTTACAGGGTTGGGTACACCCCTCCACTTT,CASSLLPLTGLGTPLHF
TRBJ2-2,18,TRBD2,once,TRBV9,TGTGCCAGCAGCGTAGCCGTCGGTCGGGGGGGTGACACCGGGGAGCTGTTTTTT,CASSVAVGRGGDTGELFF
TRBJ2-7,15,TRBD2,once,TRBV7-6,TGTGCCAGCAGCTTGGCCAGCGGGAGGTCCTACGAGCAGTACTTC,CASSLASGRSYEQYF
TRBJ1-2,14,.,.,TRBV21-1,TGTGCCAGCAGCAAACCCGCCGGGTGGTATGGCTACACCTTC,CASSKPAGWYGYTF